This entry lists 3 T cell receptor beta chains sequenced from one sample in a study of identical twins. TCRdb reprocessed the 5' RACE reads with MiXCR, giving one entry per CDR3 protein. Of 250,000 or so distinct CDR3 sequences detected, roughly 8.7% appear once; the ten largest clones hold less than 4%. This same sample was also taken into another study, of yellow fever vaccine responses in identical twins.

Sequencing was carried out using CD8+ T cells sorted from blood. Receptors were obtained from a woman under 30 in good health.

In its sample, this clonotype was seen a few times. The genes are TRBV7-8 and TRBJ2-1; TRBD2 matches 10 bases. This CDR3 region has 15 residues. Germline CDR1 is SGHVS and CDR2 is FQNEAQ. The trim removed 5 bases at V and 8 bases at J, leaving 9 bases unmatched. CDR3 residues: CASSPRLAGEDEQFF. CDR3 in DNA: TGTGCCAGCAGCCCTCGGCTAGCGGGAGAAGATGAGCAGTTCTTC.

This chain uses TRBV10-3 with TRBJ2-6; perhaps TRBD2 as D (5 bases). Trimming removed 4 bases from V and 1 base from J, with 8 bases in between. Germline-derived CDR1 and CDR2 are ENHRY and SYGVKD. This CDR3 contains 15 residues. The CDR3 DNA is TGTGCCATCAGTGGGGAGATGTCTGGGGCCAACGTCCTGACTTTC. The encoded protein is CAISGEMSGANVLTF.

This clonotype occurred a few times. CDR3 amino acids: CASSSSHYNEQFF. The CDR3 DNA reads TGTGCCAGCAGTTCCTCCCACTACAATGAGCAGTTCTTC. The chain recombines TRBV27 with TRBJ2-1; the D is unclear. Germline V CDR1 and CDR2: MNHEY, SMNVEV (reference sequence). The CDR3 is made up of 13 amino acids. Deletions cut 4 bases from V and 3 bases from J, with 7 bases between.